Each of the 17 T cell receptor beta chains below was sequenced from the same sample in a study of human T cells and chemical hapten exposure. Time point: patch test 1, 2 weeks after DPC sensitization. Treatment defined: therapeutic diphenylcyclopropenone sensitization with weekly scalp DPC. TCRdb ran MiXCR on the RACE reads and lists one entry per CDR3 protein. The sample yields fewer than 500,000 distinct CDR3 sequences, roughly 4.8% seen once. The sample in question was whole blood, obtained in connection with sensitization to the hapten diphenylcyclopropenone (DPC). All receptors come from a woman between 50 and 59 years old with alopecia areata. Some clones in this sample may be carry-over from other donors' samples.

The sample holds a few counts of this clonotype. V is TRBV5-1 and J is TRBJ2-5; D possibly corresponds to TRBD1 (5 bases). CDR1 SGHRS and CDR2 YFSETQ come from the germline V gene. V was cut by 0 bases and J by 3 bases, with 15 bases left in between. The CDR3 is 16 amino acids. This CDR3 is CASSLGGQILKETQYF. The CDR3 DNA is TGCGCCAGCAGCTTGGGAGGACAAATCCTTAAAGAGACCCAGTACTTC.

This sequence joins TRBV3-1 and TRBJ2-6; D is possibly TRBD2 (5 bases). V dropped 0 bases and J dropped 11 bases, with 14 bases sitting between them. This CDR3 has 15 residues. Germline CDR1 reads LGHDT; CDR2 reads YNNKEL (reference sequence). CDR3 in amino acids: CASSQDAGRGYVLTF. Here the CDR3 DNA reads TGTGCCAGCAGCCAAGATGCGGGCCGAGGATACGTCCTGACTTTC.

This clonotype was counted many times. CDR3 loop: CASSFEGKKEKLFF. In DNA form, the CDR3 reads TGTGCCAGCAGCTTCGAGGGGAAAAAGGAAAAACTGTTTTTT. The genes are TRBV7-9 and TRBJ1-4, with D possibly matching TRBD1 (5 bases). This CDR3 has 14 residues. The germline V gene has CDR1 SEHNR and CDR2 FQNEAQ (reference sequence). The V end lost 3 bases, the J end lost 8 bases, and 13 bases lay between the germline ends. Full variable domain (rest looked up from reference TRBV7-9 and TRBJ1-4): DTGVSQNPRHKITKRGQNVTFRCDPISEHNRLYWYRQTLGQGPEFLTYFQNEAQLEKSRLLSDRFSAERPKGSFSTLEIQRTEQGDSAMYLCASSFEGKKEKLFFGSGTQLSVL.

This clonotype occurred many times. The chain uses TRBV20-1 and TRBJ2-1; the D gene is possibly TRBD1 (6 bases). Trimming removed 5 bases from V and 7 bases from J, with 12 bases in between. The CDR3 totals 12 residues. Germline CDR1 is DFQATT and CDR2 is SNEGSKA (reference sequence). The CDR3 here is CSARRGGNEQFF. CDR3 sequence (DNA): TGCAGTGCTCGCAGGGGTGGGAATGAGCAGTTCTTC.

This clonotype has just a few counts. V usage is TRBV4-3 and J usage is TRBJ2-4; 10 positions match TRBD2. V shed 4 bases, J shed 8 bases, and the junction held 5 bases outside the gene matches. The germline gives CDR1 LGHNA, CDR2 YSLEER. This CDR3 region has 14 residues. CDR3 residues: CASSPGLASDIQYF. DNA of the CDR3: TGCGCCAGCAGCCCGGGACTAGCGTCAGACATTCAGTACTTC.

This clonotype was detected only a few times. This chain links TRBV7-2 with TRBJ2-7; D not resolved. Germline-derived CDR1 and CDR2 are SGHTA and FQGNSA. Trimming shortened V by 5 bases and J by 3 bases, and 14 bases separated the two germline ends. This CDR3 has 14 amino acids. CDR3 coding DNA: TGTGCCAGCAGCCCCGGCGCAGAAGGCTACGAGCAGTACTTC. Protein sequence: CASSPGAEGYEQYF.

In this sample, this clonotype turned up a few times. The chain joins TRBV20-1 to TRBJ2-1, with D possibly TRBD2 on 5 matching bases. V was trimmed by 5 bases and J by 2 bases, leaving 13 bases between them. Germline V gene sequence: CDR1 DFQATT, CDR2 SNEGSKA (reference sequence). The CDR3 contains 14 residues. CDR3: CSAGTSGTYNEQFF. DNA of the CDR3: TGCAGTGCTGGAACCTCCGGGACCTACAATGAGCAGTTCTTC.

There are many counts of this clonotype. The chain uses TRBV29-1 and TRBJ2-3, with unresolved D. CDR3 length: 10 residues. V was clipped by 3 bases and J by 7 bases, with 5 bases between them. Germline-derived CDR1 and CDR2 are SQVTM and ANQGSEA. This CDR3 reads CSVDGYTQYF. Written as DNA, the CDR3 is TGCAGCGTTGACGGGTATACGCAGTATTTT.

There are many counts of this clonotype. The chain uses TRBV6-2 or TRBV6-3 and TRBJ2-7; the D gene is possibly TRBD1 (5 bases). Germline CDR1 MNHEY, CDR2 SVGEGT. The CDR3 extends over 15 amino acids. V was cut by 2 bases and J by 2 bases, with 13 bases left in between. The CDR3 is CASSYEWGLAYEQYF. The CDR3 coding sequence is TGTGCCAGCAGTTACGAGTGGGGCCTTGCCTACGAGCAGTACTTC.

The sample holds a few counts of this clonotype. The CDR3 region is CASSTGLPRGTDTQYF. The CDR3 DNA sequence: TGTGCCAGCAGCACGGGACTCCCTCGTGGCACAGATACGCAGTATTTT. The chain is built from TRBV6-2 or TRBV6-3 and TRBJ2-3, with a weak D call TRBD2 (6 bases). Trimming cost V 6 bases and J 1 base, with 17 bases left between them. Germline CDR1 reads MNHEY; CDR2 reads SVGEGT. The CDR3 has 16 residues.

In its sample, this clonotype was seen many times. CDR3 in DNA: TGTGCCAGCAGTTCCCCCCCCACCGGGGAGCTGTTTTTT. Its translation is CASSSPPTGELFF. The chain combines TRBV28 with TRBJ2-2, with no clear D. The germline V gene encodes CDR1 MDHEN and CDR2 SYDVKM. V was clipped by 4 bases and J by 4 bases, with 7 bases between them. The CDR3 runs to 13 residues.

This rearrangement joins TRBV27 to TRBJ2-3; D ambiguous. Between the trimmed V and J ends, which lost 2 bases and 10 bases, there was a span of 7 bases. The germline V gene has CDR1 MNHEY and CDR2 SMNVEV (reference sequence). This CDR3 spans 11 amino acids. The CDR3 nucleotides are TGTGCCAGCAGTTTAAATGGTGCGCAGTATTTT. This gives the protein CASSLNGAQYF.

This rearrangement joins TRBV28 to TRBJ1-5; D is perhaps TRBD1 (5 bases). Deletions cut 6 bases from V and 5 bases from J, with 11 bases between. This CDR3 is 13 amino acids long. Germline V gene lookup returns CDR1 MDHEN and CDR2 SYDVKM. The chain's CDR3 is CASRWGVDQPQHF. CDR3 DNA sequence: TGTGCCAGCAGGTGGGGCGTTGATCAGCCCCAGCATTTT.

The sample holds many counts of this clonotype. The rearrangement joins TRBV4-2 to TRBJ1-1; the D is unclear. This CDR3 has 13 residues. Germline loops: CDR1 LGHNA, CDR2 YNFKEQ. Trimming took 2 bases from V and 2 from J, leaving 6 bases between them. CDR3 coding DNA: TGTGCCAGCAGCCAATACCTAAACACTGAAGCTTTCTTT. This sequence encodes CASSQYLNTEAFF.

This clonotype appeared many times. CDR3 DNA: TGTGCCAGCAGCCAAGGACAGCGCACTGAAGCTTTCTTT. It specifies CASSQGQRTEAFF. The chain has TRBV14 and TRBJ1-1; a possible D gene is TRBD1 (5 bases). The length of the CDR3 is 13 residues. V was clipped by 1 base and J by 4 bases, with 7 bases between them. Germline values: CDR1 SGHDN, CDR2 FVKESK. The full variable domain, in which reference TRBV14 and TRBJ1-1 provide the parts outside the CDR3, is EAGVTQFPSHSVIEKGQTVTLRCDPISGHDNLYWYRRVMGKEIKFLLHFVKESKQDESGMPNNRFLAERTGGTYSTLKVQPAELEDSGVYFCASSQGQRTEAFFGQGTRLTVV.

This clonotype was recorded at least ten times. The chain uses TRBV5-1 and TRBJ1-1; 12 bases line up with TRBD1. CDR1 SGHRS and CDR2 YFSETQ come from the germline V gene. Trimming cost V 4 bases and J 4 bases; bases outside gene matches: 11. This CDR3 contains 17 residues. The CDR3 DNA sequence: TGCGCCAGCAGCCCACCGGGACAGGGGGCCAAGAGCACTGAAGCTTTCTTT. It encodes CASSPPGQGAKSTEAFF.

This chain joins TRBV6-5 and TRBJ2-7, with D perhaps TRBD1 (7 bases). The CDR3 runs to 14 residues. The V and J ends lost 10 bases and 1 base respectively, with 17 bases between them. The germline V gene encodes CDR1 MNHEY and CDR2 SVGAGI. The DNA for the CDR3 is TGTGCCACCGCCAGGGCAGGGGGGTCCTACGAGCAGTACTTC. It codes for CATARAGGSYEQYF.